The 16 T cell receptor beta chains below come from one sample, sequenced in a study of blood T cell repertoires in COVID-19. Here immunoSEQ multiplex PCR was the method, and the copy in TCRdb shows in-frame clones only, minus some. Among under 45,000 clones, about 80% were seen once, and the ten largest hold 24%. The sequenced sample consisted of peripheral blood. The receptors were sampled from a human donor with acute or convalescent COVID-19. The donor label of this sample is uncertain.

The chain couples TRBV4-3 to TRBJ2-1; D not certain. V lost 4 bases and J lost 4, with 8 bases in between. This CDR3 is built from 13 residues. CDR1 LGHNA and CDR2 YSLEER come from the germline V gene. The CDR3 loop reads CASSPQPYNEQFF. CDR3 coding DNA: TGCGCCAGCAGCCCACAGCCTTACAATGAGCAGTTCTTC.

This sequence joins TRBV12-3 or TRBV12-4 and TRBJ1-1; TRBD1 is a possible D gene (5 bases). The CDR3 consists of 13 residues. Trimming stripped 2 bases from V and 11 bases from J, with 15 bases between. The CDR3 region is CASSLLAGRDAFF. CDR3 coding DNA: TGTGCCAGCAGTTTATTGGCAGGGAGGGATGCTTTCTTT.

The chain carries TRBV28 and TRBJ2-3, with a tentative D call TRBD2 (6 bases). The CDR3 spans 15 residues. Germline V CDR1 and CDR2: MDHEN, SYDVKM. V was trimmed by 6 bases and J by 2 bases, leaving 15 bases between them. In DNA form, the CDR3 reads TGTGCCAGCAGCATCTTGGGCGGGGACACAGATACGCAGTATTTT. Its protein product is CASSILGGDTDTQYF.

The genes are TRBV5-1 and TRBJ1-6; 7 bases are a match to TRBD1. This CDR3 is built from 18 residues. Germline CDR1 SGHRS, CDR2 YFSETQ. Trimming at V came to 0 bases and at J to 1 base, leaving 7 bases not matched to a gene. CDR3 sequence: CASSLETGTASYNSPLHF. CDR3 nucleotide sequence: TGCGCCAGCAGCTTGGAGACAGGGACTGCGTCCTATAATTCACCCCTCCACTTT.

This chain links TRBV14 with TRBJ2-2, with D perhaps TRBD1 (6 bases). The CDR3 length is 15 residues. Trimming pared 4 bases from V and 0 bases from J, leaving 9 bases between. Germline V gene sequence: CDR1 SGHDN, CDR2 FVKESK. In DNA form, the CDR3 reads TGTGCCAGCAGCCCATGGACAGCGAACACCGGGGAGCTGTTTTTT. It translates to CASSPWTANTGELFF.

The V call is TRBV29-1, the J call TRBJ1-1, with D possibly TRBD1 on 5 matching bases. Per the germline V gene, CDR1 is SQVTM and CDR2 is ANQGSEA. The V gene lost 4 bases and the J gene lost 6 bases, with 12 bases spanning the gap. The CDR3 contains 12 residues. The CDR3 region is CSVAGGAAEAFF. DNA for the CDR3: TGCAGCGTTGCTGGAGGGGCAGCTGAAGCTTTCTTT.

The chain joins TRBV6-1 to TRBJ1-3; possibly TRBD1 for D (5 bases). The CDR3 totals 18 residues. Germline CDR1 is MNHNS and CDR2 is SASEGT. Trimming cost V 1 base and J 1 base, with 17 bases left between them. As DNA, the CDR3 is TGTGCCAGCAGTGAAGTGTGGACGGCAGGGAAATCTGGAAACACCATATATTTT. Translation gives CASSEVWTAGKSGNTIYF.

This clone has just a few counts. The chain joins TRBV3-1 (or the pseudogene TRBV3-2) to TRBJ1-2; 7 bases line up with TRBD1. The CDR3 contains 14 residues. V was pared by 2 bases and J by 3 bases, with 3 bases of the junction left unmatched. Germline CDR1 is LGHDT and CDR2 is YNNKEL (reference sequence). Here the CDR3 reads CASSQYTGDYGYTF. The CDR3 DNA sequence: TGTGCCAGCAGCCAATACACAGGGGACTATGGCTACACCTTC.

The chain is built from TRBV12-2 and TRBJ1-6; the D call in the table, TRBD1, was not verified against the DNA. TRBV12-2 is classified as a pseudogene. CDR3 length: 18 amino acids. CDR3 DNA sequence: TGTGCAAGTCGCTTACTAAGAACAGGGTTAAGATGGAATTCACCCCTCCACTTT. Amino acid sequence: CASRLLRTGLRWNSPLHF.

The chain has TRBV9 and TRBJ1-5; the match to TRBD1 covers 8 bases. The length of the CDR3 is 14 residues. V was clipped by 4 bases and J by 6 bases; unmatched bases: 6. CDR1 and CDR2 from the germline V gene are SGDLS and YYNGEE. The CDR3 sequence: CASSLGQGSQPQHF. Written as DNA, the CDR3 is TGTGCCAGCAGCCTCGGACAGGGTAGTCAGCCCCAGCATTTT.

This rearrangement joins TRBV6-5 to TRBJ1-3; a weak D match, TRBD1 (6 bases). Trimming shortened V by 4 bases and J by 6 bases, and 19 bases separated the two germline ends. The CDR3 loop spans 16 amino acids. The germline V gene encodes CDR1 MNHEY and CDR2 SVGAGI. The CDR3 sequence: CASSLTNRDTVNTIYF. The CDR3 nucleotides read TGTGCCAGCAGTTTGACGAACCGGGACACGGTAAACACCATATATTTT.

A single count supports this clone. The V and J genes are TRBV11-2 and TRBJ2-2, with D maybe TRBD1 (5 bases). Trimming took 4 bases from V and 4 from J, leaving 10 bases between them. The CDR3 totals 14 residues. CDR1 is SGHAT and CDR2 is FQNNGV in the germline V gene. The CDR3 DNA reads as TGTGCCAGCAGCTGGGGCGTAGGCACCGGGGAGCTGTTTTTT. This translates into CASSWGVGTGELFF.

The rearrangement links TRBV5-5 to TRBJ1-3; TRBD1 matches at 7 bases. The CDR3 covers 15 residues. The germline CDR1 and CDR2 sequences are SGHKS and YYEKEE (reference sequence). J gave up 0 bases and V 4 bases, and 4 bases lay outside the gene matches. In DNA, the CDR3 is TGTGCCAGCAGCCGGGACAGTGACTCTGGAAACACCATATATTTT. This codes for CASSRDSDSGNTIYF.

The rearrangement uses TRBV28 and TRBJ1-4; 7 bases align to TRBD1. The ends lost 5 bases at V and 4 bases at J; junction bases unmatched: 4. Germline loops: CDR1 MDHEN, CDR2 SYDVKM. The CDR3 is 14 amino acids. The CDR3 here is CASSITGVNEKLFF. The CDR3 DNA follows: TGTGCCAGCAGTATCACAGGGGTTAATGAAAAACTGTTTTTT.

The chain combines TRBV10-3 with TRBJ2-3; D perhaps matches TRBD2 (7 bases). Germline V gene lookup returns CDR1 ENHRY and CDR2 SYGVKD. This CDR3 is built from 15 residues. Trimming took off 1 base at V and 5 bases at J, with 13 bases between the two ends. The CDR3 DNA reads as TGTGCCATCAGTGAGTGGGGGGGGGCCGAAGATACGCAGTATTTT. It specifies CAISEWGGAEDTQYF.

This clone occurred once. The chain couples TRBV28 to TRBJ1-2, with TRBD1 identical over 8 bases. The trim removed 7 bases at V and 9 bases at J, leaving 10 bases unmatched. The CDR3 totals 13 residues. Germline lookup yields CDR1 MDHEN and CDR2 SYDVKM. Here the CDR3 DNA reads TGTGCCAGCAACAGGGGACAGGCGAGGCGCTACACCTTC. It is translated as CASNRGQARRYTF.